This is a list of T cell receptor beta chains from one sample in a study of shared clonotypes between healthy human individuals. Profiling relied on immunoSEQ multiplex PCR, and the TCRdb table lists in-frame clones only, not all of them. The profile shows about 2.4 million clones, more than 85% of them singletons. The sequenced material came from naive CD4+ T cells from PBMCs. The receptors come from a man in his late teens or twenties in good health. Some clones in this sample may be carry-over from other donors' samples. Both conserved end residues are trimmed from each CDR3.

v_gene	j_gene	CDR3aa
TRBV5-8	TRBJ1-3	ASSPGVLSGNTIY
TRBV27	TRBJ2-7	ASSLMGVGLSYEQY
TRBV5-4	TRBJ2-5	ASSDRGRQETQY
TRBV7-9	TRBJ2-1	VPGRDSSYNEQF
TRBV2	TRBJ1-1	ASRETGGRDQAF
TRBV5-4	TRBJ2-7	ASSFGLRLAGSSNYEQY
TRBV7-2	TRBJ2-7	ASRETGGEQY
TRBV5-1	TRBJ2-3	ASTNSWGGRGADTQY
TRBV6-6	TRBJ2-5	ASSSRKETQY
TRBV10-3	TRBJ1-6	AIRGIDNSPLH
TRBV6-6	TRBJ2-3	ASARGRGDTQY
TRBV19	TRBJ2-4	ASSTPGGEKNIQY
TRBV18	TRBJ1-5	ASSPPVGQGRNQPQH
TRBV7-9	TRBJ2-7	ASSLVAGGVNEQY
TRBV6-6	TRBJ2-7	ASSYQAGGDREQY
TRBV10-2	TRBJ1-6	ASDPSRRAPLH
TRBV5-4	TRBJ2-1	ASSLGTGSGRFTSNEQF
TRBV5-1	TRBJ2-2	ASSLEGLAGRTGELF
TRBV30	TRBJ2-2	AWRGMGQGVSGELF